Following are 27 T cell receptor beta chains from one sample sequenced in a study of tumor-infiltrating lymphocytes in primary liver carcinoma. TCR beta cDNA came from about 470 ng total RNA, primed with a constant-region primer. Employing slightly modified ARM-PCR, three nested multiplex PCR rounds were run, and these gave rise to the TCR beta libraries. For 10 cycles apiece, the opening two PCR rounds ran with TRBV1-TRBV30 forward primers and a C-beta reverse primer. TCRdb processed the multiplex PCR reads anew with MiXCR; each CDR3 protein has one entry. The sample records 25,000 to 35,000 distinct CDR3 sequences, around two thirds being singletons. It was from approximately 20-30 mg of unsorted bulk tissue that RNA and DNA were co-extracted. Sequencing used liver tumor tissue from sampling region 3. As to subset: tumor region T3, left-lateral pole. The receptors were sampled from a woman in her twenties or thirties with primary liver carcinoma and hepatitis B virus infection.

The CDR3 DNA follows: TGTACCAACAGCGCGGGGCAGGATGGAAACACCATATATTTT. It encodes CTNSAGQDGNTIYF. V and J are TRBV9 and TRBJ1-3, with D maybe TRBD1 (5 bases). Per germline, CDR1 SGDLS and CDR2 YYNGEE. This CDR3 comprises 14 residues.

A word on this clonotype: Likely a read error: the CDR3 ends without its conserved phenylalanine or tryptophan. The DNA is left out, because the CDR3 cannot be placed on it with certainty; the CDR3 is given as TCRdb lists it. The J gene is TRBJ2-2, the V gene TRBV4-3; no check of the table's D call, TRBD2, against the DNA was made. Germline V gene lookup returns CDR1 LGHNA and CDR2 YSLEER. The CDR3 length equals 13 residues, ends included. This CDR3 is CASGSMGAGEPFL.

For the CDR3, the DNA is TGTGCAGGCAGCCACCATATTGCGGGAGAGTCCAGAGGTGAGCAGTTCTTC. It specifies CAGSHHIAGESRGEQFF. The rearrangement links TRBV4-2 to TRBJ2-1; 7 bases fit TRBD2. The CDR3 is 17 amino acids. CDR1 LGHNA and CDR2 YNFKEQ come from the germline V gene.

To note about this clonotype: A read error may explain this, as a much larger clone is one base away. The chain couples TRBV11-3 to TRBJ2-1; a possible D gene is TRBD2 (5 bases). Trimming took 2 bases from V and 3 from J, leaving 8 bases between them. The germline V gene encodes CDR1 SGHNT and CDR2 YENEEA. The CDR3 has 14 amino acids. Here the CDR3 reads CASSLFRDYNEQFF. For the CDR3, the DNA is TGTGCCAGCAGCTTATTTCGGGACTACAATGAGCAGTTCTTC.

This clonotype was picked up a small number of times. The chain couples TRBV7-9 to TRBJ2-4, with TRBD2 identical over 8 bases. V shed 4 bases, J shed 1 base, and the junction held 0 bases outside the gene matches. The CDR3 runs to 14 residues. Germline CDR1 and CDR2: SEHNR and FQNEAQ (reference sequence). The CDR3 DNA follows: TGTGCCAGCAGCTCGGGAGGGGCCAAAAACATTCAGTACTTC. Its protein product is CASSSGGAKNIQYF.

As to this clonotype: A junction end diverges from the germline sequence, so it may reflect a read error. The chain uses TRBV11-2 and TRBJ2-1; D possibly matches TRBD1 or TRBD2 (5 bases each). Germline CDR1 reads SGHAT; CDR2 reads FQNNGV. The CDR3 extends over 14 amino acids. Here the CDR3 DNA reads TGTGCCAGCAGCCGCCGAGGGACCGCCGATGAGAAGTTCTTC. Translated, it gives CASSRRGTADEKFF.

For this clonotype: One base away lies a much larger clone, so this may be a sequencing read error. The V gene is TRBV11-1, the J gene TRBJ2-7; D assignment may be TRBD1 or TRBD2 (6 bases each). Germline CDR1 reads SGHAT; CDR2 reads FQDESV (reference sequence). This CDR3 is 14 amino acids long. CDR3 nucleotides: TGTGCCGGCAGCTTGAGGGGGGCTGCCTACGAGCAGTACTTC. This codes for CAGSLRGAAYEQYF.

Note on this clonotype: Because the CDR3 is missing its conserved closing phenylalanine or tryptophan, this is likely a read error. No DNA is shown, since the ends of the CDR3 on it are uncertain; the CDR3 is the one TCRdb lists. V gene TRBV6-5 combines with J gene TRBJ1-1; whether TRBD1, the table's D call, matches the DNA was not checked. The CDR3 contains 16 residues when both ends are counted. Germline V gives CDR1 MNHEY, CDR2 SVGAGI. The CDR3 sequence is CASSYGGSGRGTEASS.

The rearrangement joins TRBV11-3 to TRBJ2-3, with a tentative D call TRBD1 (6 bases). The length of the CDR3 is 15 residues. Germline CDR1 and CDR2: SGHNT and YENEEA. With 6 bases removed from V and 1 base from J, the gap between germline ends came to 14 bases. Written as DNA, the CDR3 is TGTGCCAGCAGTCCTGTAGGGGGAGGCACAGATACGCAGTATTTT. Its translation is CASSPVGGGTDTQYF.

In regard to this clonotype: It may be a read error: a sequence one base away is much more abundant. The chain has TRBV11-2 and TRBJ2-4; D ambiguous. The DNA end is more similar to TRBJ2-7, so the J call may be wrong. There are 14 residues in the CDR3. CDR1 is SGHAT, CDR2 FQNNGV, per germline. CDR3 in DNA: TGTGCCAGCAGCTTAGAAGGAGCCCCCTACGAGCAGTACTTC. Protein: CASSLEGAPYEQYF.

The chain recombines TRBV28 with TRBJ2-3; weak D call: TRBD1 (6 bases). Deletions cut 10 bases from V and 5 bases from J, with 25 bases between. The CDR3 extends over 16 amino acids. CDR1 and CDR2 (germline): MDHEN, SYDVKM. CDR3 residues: CANSNQGTAIIDTQYF. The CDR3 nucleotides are TGTGCCAACAGCAACCAGGGGACGGCTATCATAGATACGCAGTATTTT. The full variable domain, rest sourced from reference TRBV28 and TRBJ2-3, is DVKVTQSSRYLVKRTGEKVFLECVQDMDHENMFWYRQDPGLGLRLIYFSYDVKMKEKGDIPEGYSVSREKKERFSLILESASTNQTSMYLCANSNQGTAIIDTQYFGPGTRLTVL.

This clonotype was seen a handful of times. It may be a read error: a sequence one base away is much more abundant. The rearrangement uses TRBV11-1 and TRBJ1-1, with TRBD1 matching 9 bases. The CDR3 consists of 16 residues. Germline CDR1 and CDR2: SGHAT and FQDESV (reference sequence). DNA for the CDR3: TGTGCCAGCAGCTTACAGAACAGGGGGCAAGGCACTGAAGCTTCCTTT. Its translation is CASSLQNRGQGTEASF.

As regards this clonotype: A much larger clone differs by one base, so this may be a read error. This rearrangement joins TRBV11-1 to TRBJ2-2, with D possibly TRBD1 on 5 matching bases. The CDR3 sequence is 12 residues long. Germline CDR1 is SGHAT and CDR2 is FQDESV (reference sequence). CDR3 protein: CACGLQVGELFF. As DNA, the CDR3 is TGTGCATGCGGCTTACAGGTCGGGGAGCTGTTTTTT.

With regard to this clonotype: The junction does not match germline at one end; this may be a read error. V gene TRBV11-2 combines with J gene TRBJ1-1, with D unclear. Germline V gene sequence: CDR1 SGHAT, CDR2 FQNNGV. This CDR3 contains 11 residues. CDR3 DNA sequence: TGCGCCAGCAGCTTAGATATTGAAGCTTTCTTT. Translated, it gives CASSLDIEAFF.

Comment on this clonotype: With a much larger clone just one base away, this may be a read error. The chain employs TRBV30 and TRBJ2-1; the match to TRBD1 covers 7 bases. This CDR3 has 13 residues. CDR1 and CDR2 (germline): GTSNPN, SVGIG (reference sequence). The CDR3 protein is CACAGTAYSEQFF. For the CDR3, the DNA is TGTGCCTGTGCCGGGACAGCCTACAGTGAGCAGTTCTTC. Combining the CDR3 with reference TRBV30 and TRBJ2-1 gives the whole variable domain SQTIHQWPATLVQPVGSPLSLECTVEGTSNPNLYWYRQAAGRGLQLLFYSVGIGQISSEVPQNLSASRPQDRQFILSSKKLLLSDSGFYLCACAGTAYSEQFFGPGTRLTVL.

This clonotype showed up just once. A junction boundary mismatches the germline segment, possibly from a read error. The CDR3 protein is CAGSQDAGSSHNDQFF. The CDR3 region has the DNA TGCGCCGGCAGCCAAGATGCGGGAAGCTCCCACAATGATCAGTTCTTC. This chain links TRBV4-3 with TRBJ2-1, with a possible D match to TRBD2 (6 bases). This CDR3 region has 16 residues. Germline values: CDR1 LGHNA, CDR2 YSLEER.

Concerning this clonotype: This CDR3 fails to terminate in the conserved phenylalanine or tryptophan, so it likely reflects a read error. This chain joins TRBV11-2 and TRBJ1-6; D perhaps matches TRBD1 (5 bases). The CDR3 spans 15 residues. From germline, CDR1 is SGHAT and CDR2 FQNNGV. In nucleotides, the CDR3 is TGTGCCGGCAGCTTAGATCCGGGGGACAATTCACCCCTCCACATT. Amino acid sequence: CAGSLDPGDNSPLHI.

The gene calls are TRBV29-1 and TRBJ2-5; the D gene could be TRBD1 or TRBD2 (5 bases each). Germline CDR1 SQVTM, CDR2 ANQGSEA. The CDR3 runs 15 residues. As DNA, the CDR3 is TGCACCGTCGAAACCGGAAGGGGAGTCAGGGAGACCCAGTACTTC. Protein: CTVETGRGVRETQYF.

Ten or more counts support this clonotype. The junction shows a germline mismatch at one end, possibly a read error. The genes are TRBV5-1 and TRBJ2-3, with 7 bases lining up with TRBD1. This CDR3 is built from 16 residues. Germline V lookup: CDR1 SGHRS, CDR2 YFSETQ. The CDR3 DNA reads TGCGCCAGCAGCTTGGGAGCAGGGGGAAGCACAGATACACAGTATTTT. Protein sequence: CASSLGAGGSTDTQYF.

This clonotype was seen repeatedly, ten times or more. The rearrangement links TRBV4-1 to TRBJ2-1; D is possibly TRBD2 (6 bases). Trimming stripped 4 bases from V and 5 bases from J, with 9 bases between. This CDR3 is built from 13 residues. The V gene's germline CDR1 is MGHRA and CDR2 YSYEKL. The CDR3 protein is CASSRDFHNEQFF. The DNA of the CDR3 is TGCGCCAGCAGCCGGGACTTCCACAATGAGCAGTTCTTC.

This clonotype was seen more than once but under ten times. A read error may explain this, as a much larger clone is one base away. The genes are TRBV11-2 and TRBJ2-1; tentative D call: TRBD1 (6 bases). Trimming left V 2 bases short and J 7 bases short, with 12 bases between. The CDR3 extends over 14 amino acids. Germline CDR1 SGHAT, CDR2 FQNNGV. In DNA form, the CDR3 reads TGTGCCAGCAGCTTACCAGGGGCAGAAAATGAGCAGTTCTTC. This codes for CASSLPGAENEQFF.

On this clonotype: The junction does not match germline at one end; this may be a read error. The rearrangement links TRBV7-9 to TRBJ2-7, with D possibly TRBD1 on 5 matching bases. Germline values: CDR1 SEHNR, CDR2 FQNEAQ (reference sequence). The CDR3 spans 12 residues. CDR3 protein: CASSADTYKQYF. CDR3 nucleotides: TGTGCCAGCAGCGCGGACACCTACAAGCAATACTTC.

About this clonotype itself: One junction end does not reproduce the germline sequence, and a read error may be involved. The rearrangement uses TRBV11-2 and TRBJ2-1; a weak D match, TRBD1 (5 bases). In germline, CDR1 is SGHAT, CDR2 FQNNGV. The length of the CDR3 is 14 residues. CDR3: CASSHRVTANAQLF. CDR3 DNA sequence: TGTGCCAGCAGCCACCGAGTGACAGCCAATGCGCAGCTCTTC.

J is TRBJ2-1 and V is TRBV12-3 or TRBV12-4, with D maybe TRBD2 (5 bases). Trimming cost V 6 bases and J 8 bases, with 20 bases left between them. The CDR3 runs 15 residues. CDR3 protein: CASSLSGISGHEQFF. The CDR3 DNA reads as TGTGCCAGCAGCCTGTCCGGGATCAGCGGACATGAGCAGTTCTTC.

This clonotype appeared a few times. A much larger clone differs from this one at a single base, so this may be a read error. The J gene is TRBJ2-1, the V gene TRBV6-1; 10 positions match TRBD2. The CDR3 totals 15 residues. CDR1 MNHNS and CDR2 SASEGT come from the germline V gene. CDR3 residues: CANSEGLAGGHVQFF. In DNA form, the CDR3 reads TGTGCCAACAGTGAAGGGTTAGCGGGAGGCCATGTGCAGTTCTTT.

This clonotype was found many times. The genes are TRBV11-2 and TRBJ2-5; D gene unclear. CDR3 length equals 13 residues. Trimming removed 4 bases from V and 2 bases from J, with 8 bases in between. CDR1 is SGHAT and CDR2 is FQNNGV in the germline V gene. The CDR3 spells CASSSTTQETQYF. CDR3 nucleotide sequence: TGTGCCAGCAGCTCGACAACACAAGAGACCCAGTACTTC.

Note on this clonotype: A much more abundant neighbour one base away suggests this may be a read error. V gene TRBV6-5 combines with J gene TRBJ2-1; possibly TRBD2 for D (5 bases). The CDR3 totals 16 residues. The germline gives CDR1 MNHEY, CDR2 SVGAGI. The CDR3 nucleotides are TGTGTCAGCAGTTACCGTCCAGCGGTGGATTACAATGAGCAGTTCTTC. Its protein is CVSSYRPAVDYNEQFF.